This T cell receptor (beta chain) stems from a study of OX40 agonist ivuxolimab in advanced cancers. Overall study results and limits: Within 6 weeks, CD4+ and CD8+ blood T cells expanded clonally at 0.1 to 3.0 mg/kg.

Germline-derived CDR1 and CDR2 are SQVTM and ANQGSEA. With 7 bases removed from V and 8 bases from J, the gap between germline ends came to 20 bases. This CDR3 is 13 amino acids long. TCRdb's table, derived via immunoSEQ multiplex PCR, lists solely in-frame clones and lacks some. The sample records 100,000 to 150,000 clones, around 93% being singletons. With regard to this clone: The antigen is not known.

The clonotype originates from an adult with an advanced solid tumor such as melanoma, head and neck, liver or kidney cancer. Source: CD4+ or CD8+ T cells sorted from blood, taken in a trial of the OX40 agonist ivuxolimab. The rearrangement links TRBV29-1 to TRBJ1-1; maybe TRBD1 (6 bases). CDR3 amino acids: CSATRGSALEAFF. CDR3 bases: TGCAGCGCCACAAGGGGGTCTGCCCTAGAAGCTTTCTTT.